The 4 T cell receptor beta chains below come from one sample, sequenced in a study of cytomegalovirus exposure and HLA in healthy donors. In the PCR, 60 Vbeta and 13 Jbeta primers were used. Generated by immunoSEQ multiplex PCR, the TCRdb table keeps only in-frame clones and is missing some. The sample shows about 130,000 clones, 74% of them seen only once. Sequenced input: PBMCs. Receptors were obtained from a man aged 40-55 years in good health and CMV-seropositive.

The chain's CDR3 is CASMRRDGLRQETQYF. The CDR3 DNA reads as TGTGCCAGCATGAGGAGGGATGGGTTACGCCAAGAGACCCAGTACTTC. This chain connects TRBV27 to TRBJ2-5; D may be TRBD2 (6 bases). Germline V gives CDR1 MNHEY, CDR2 SMNVEV (reference sequence). The CDR3 runs 16 residues. The ends were cut back, 7 bases at V and 1 base at J, with 19 bases in the middle.

This chain connects TRBV2 to TRBJ1-2; D is unresolved. The CDR3 runs 11 residues. Germline V gives CDR1 SNHLY, CDR2 FYNNEI. Trimming took 8 bases from V and 8 from J, leaving 12 bases between them. The CDR3 is CASVVGGGYTF. The CDR3 nucleotides are TGTGCCAGCGTGGTGGGCGGGGGCTACACCTTC. Full variable domain (missing parts from reference TRBV2 and TRBJ1-2): EPEVTQTPSHQVTQMGQEVILRCVPISNHLYFYWYRQILGQKVEFLVSFYNNEISEKSEIFDDQFSVERPDGSNFTLKIRSTKLEDSAMYFCASVVGGGYTFGSGTRLTVV.

This clone was picked up one time. One end of the junction is discordant with germline, which a read error may explain. V usage is TRBV5-1 and J usage is TRBJ2-7, with 9 nucleotides matching TRBD2. This CDR3 is built from 16 residues. In germline, CDR1 is SGHRS, CDR2 YFSETQ. CDR3 DNA sequence: TGCGCCAGCAGCTTGGCCTTGGGACTAGCTTCCTCCGAGCAGTACTTC. It yields the protein CASSLALGLASSEQYF.

The chain employs TRBV5-1 and TRBJ2-1; a weak D match, TRBD2 (6 bases). Germline CDR1 reads SGHRS; CDR2 reads YFSETQ. The length of the CDR3 is 15 residues. Trimming took 3 bases from V and 7 from J, leaving 17 bases between them. The DNA of the CDR3 is TGCGCCAGCAGCTCTACTAGCCCTGGGTTAAATGAGCAGTTCTTC. Protein product: CASSSTSPGLNEQFF.